The clone carrying this T cell receptor (beta chain) was seen only a few times. Antigen unknown. PCR was performed a second time for 7 to 11 cycles using a sample-barcoded 5' primer and a J-beta primer mix. Every cDNA molecule carried a tag from a template-switch adaptor bearing 12 random nucleotides. TCRdb fed the 5' RACE reads into MiXCR, producing one record per CDR3 protein. The sample lists 600,000 to 800,000 distinct CDR3 sequences, roughly 20% occurring once. Every participating donor contributed about 10 milliliters of peripheral blood through a draw. This record belongs to a study of blood T cells in healthy people across ages. General observations from the study: When set beside aged donors, long-lived donors presented more naive CD4+ cells and higher diversity. As age increased, TCR beta diversity per million T cells fell in a roughly linear fashion.

Per germline, CDR1 LGHNA and CDR2 YSLEER. The trim removed 0 bases at V and 8 bases at J, leaving 17 bases unmatched. The CDR3 contains 19 residues. Sequencing input: blood. The clonotype originates from a man in his 70s in good health. The chain carries TRBV4-3 and TRBJ2-4, with TRBD1 identical over 9 bases. The CDR3 DNA reads as TGCGCCAGCAGCCAAGACAGTATTCCCGGGACAGGGATTGGGGACATTCAGTACTTC. This codes for CASSQDSIPGTGIGDIQYF.